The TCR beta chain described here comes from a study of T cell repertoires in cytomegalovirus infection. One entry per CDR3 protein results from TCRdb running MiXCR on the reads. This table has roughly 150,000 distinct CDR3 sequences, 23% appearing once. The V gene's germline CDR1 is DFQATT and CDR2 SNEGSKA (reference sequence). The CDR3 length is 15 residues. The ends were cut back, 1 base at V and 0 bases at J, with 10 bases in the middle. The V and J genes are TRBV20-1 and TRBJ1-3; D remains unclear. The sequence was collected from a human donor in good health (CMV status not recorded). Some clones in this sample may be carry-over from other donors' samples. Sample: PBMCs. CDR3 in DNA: TGCAGTGCTAGAGTGGGCAGGACCTCTGGAAACACCATATATTTT. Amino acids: CSARVGRTSGNTIYF.